The present T cell receptor beta chain was sequenced within a study of cytomegalovirus exposure and HLA in healthy donors. Study in general: One earlier analysis, a look at 150 million to 200 million T cells, found some 120 million unique TCR beta sequences.

CDR3 length equals 15 residues. Trimming removed 5 bases from V and 12 bases from J; junction bases left unmatched: 15. In germline, CDR1 is SGHRS, CDR2 YFSETQ. The PCR employed 60 Vbeta primers together with 13 Jbeta primers. Sequencing was performed with immunoSEQ multiplex PCR; in TCRdb, only in-frame clones are kept and a portion is missing. The table lists roughly 120,000 clones, 76% of them singletons, with roughly 8% in the top ten. The sample was PBMCs. This TCR came from a woman in her forties or fifties in good health and CMV-seropositive. The rearrangement links TRBV5-1 to TRBJ2-1; 9 bases agree with TRBD2. The DNA of the CDR3 is TGCGCCAGCAGAAACCTAGCGGGAACTTCGAAGGGGCAGTTCTTC. Translation: CASRNLAGTSKGQFF.